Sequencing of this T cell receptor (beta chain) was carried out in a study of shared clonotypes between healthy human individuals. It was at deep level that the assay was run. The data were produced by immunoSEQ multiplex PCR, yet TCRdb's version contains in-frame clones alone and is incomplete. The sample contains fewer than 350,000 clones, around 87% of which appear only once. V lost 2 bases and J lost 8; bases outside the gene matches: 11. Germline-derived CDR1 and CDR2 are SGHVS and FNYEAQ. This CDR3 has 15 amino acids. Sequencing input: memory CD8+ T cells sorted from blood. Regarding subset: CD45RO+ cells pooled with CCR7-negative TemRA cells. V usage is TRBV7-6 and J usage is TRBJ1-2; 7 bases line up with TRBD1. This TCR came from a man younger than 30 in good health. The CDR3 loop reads CASSLRYRYRGGYTF. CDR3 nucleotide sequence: TGTGCCAGCAGCTTAAGGTACCGCTACAGGGGCGGCTACACCTTC.